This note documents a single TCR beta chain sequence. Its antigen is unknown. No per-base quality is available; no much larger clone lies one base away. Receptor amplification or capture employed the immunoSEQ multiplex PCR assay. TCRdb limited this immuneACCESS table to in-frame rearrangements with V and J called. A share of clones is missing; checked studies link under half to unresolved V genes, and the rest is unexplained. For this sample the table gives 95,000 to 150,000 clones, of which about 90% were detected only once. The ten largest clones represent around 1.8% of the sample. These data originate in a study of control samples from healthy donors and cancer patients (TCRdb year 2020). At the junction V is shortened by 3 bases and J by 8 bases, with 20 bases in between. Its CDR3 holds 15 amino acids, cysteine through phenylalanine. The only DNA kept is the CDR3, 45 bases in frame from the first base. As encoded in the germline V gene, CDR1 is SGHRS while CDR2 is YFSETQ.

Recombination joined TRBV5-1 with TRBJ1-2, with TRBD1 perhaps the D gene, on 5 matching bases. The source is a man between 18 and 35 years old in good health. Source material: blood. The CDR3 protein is CASSWAGGSGDGYTF. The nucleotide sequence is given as TGCGCCAGCAGCTGGGCCGGGGGATCCGGAGACGGCTACACCTTC.